The 12 T cell receptor beta chains below all came from one sample that was sequenced in a study of blood T cell repertoires in COVID-19. Generated by immunoSEQ multiplex PCR, the TCRdb table keeps only in-frame clones and is missing some. Found here are about 130,000 clones, 81% of them singletons; the top ten hold about a sixth. Sequenced input: peripheral blood. The source is a man aged 30-40 years with COVID-19, enrolled during active disease.

The chain is built from TRBV7-9 and TRBJ1-4; tentative D call: TRBD1 (5 bases). Germline V gene lookup returns CDR1 SEHNR and CDR2 FQNEAQ (reference sequence). V was cut by 5 bases and J by 7 bases, with 14 bases left in between. The CDR3 runs 14 residues. The CDR3 DNA follows: TGTGCCAGCAGCCTTGACCCTGGGGCTGAAAAACTGTTTTTT. This gives the protein CASSLDPGAEKLFF.

The table lists this clone with a few counts. This sequence joins TRBV30 and TRBJ1-1, with 8 bases identical to TRBD1. CDR3 length: 13 residues. The V gene end was trimmed by 1 base and the J gene end by 5 bases; junction bases not matched to a gene: 3. The germline V gene has CDR1 GTSNPN and CDR2 SVGIG (reference sequence). In DNA, the CDR3 is TGTGCCTGGAGTGCGGACAGGGCGACTGAAGCTTTCTTT. Residues: CAWSADRATEAFF.

V and J are TRBV5-8 and TRBJ1-4, with 12 bases fitting TRBD1. The germline CDR1 and CDR2 sequences are SGHTS and YDEGEE. V gave up 4 bases and J gave up 3 bases; unmatched junction bases: 7. The CDR3 runs to 17 residues. CDR3 amino acids: CASSTGQGAPANEKLFF. The CDR3 region has the DNA TGTGCCAGCAGCACGGGACAGGGGGCGCCGGCTAATGAAAAACTGTTTTTT.

In DNA, the CDR3 is TGTGCCAGCATCCTACACGAGGGCACTGAAGCTTTCTTT. It translates to CASILHEGTEAFF. The chain uses TRBV28 and TRBJ1-1; D gene ambiguous. V lost 7 bases, J lost 4 bases, and 13 bases lay in between. Germline CDR1 is MDHEN and CDR2 is SYDVKM. This CDR3 has 13 amino acids. The full variable domain, rest sourced from reference TRBV28 and TRBJ1-1, is DVKVTQSSRYLVKRTGEKVFLECVQDMDHENMFWYRQDPGLGLRLIYFSYDVKMKEKGDIPEGYSVSREKKERFSLILESASTNQTSMYLCASILHEGTEAFFGQGTRLTVV.

This rearrangement joins TRBV7-9 to TRBJ1-4; possible D gene TRBD1, 5 bases. V was clipped by 4 bases and J by 7 bases, with 7 bases between them. The CDR3 loop spans 12 amino acids. Germline-derived CDR1 and CDR2 are SEHNR and FQNEAQ (reference sequence). CDR3 residues: CASSSDSEKLFF. CDR3 DNA: TGTGCCAGCAGCTCAGACAGTGAAAAACTGTTTTTT.

The J gene is TRBJ2-1, the V gene TRBV27; 7 bases are shared with TRBD1. The CDR3 loop spans 15 amino acids. Germline CDR1 MNHEY, CDR2 SMNVEV (reference sequence). V trimming: 6 bases; J trimming: 9 bases; junction bases outside the gene matches: 14. Here the CDR3 DNA reads TGTGCCAGCAGAACGACAGGGCAAAACGTGGGTGAGCAGTTCTTC. This encodes CASRTTGQNVGEQFF.

The chain combines TRBV5-1 with TRBJ2-1; D not resolved. Looked up from germline, CDR1 is SGHRS and CDR2 is YFSETQ. Trimming shortened V by 0 bases and J by 0 bases, and 7 bases separated the two germline ends. The CDR3 is 15 residues long. CDR3 residues: CASSLDSRSYNEQFF. CDR3 DNA: TGCGCCAGCAGCTTGGACTCCCGCTCCTACAATGAGCAGTTCTTC.

The CDR3 sequence: CASSIDSFTGELFF. The CDR3 bases are TGCGCCAGCAGCATTGACTCCTTCACCGGGGAGCTGTTTTTT. The chain has TRBV5-1 and TRBJ2-2; D not resolved. Trimming took off 4 bases at V and 4 bases at J, with 11 bases between the two ends. This CDR3 is built from 14 residues. Germline assignment: CDR1 SGHRS and CDR2 YFSETQ.

The V gene is TRBV6-5, the J gene TRBJ1-2, with 7 bases fitting TRBD1. V lost 5 bases to trimming and J lost 3 bases; unmatched junction nucleotides: 6. The CDR3 is 14 amino acids. The germline CDR1 and CDR2 sequences are MNHEY and SVGAGI. The CDR3 loop reads CASSPARGYYGYTF. As DNA, the CDR3 is TGTGCCAGCAGTCCCGCCAGGGGGTACTATGGCTACACCTTC.

This rearrangement joins TRBV28 to TRBJ1-2, with a weak D call TRBD1 (5 bases). V was trimmed by 10 bases and J by 4 bases, leaving 22 bases between them. The CDR3 runs to 15 residues. CDR1 and CDR2 from the germline V gene are MDHEN and SYDVKM. This chain's CDR3 is CATRPPGGPSYGYTF. As DNA, the CDR3 is TGTGCCACCAGGCCCCCCGGGGGACCGTCCTATGGCTACACCTTC.

This clone was seen a few times. V is TRBV28 and J is TRBJ1-1; 9 nucleotides match TRBD1. CDR1 and CDR2 from the germline V gene are MDHEN and SYDVKM. CDR3 length: 13 residues. With V trimmed by 7 bases and J by 11 bases, 11 bases remained unmatched. The CDR3 is CASTRTQGAGAFF. The CDR3 DNA reads TGTGCCAGCACCCGAACACAGGGGGCGGGGGCTTTCTTT.

J is TRBJ2-3 and V is TRBV7-2; 11 nucleotides match TRBD2. This CDR3 comprises 16 residues. Germline lookup yields CDR1 SGHTA and CDR2 FQGNSA. The V and J ends lost 2 bases and 2 bases, in that order; junction bases with no gene match: 3. DNA for the CDR3: TGTGCCAGCAGCTTACTACTAGCGGGGGCCACAGATACGCAGTATTTT. This translates into CASSLLLAGATDTQYF.